This T cell receptor beta chain comes out of a study of OX40 agonist ivuxolimab in advanced cancers. As for the study more broadly: Ivuxolimab, which targeted the costimulatory receptor OX40 (CD134), was an agonistic, fully human IgG2 monoclonal antibody. In the dose-escalation cohort, around 80% of patients were male, and the mean age was roughly 60 years with a range of about 20 to 79. Intravenous ivuxolimab was administered to patients every 2 weeks at six dose levels: 0.01, 0.1, 0.3, 1.5, 3 and 10 mg/kg. Prior anti-PD-1, anti-PD-L1 or anti-CTLA-4 therapy was permitted, and checkpoint inhibitors had been received by roughly 42% of dose-escalation patients. Partial responses occurred in three dose-escalation patients, of whom one had hepatocellular carcinoma and two had cutaneous melanoma. Among the roughly 50 dose-escalation patients, around 20 had hepatocellular carcinoma, 15 or so melanoma, 9 renal cell carcinoma and 9 head and neck cancer. Peripheral TCRbeta sequencing aimed to test whether ivuxolimab altered TCR sequence diversity and caused clonal T-cell expansion. The paper covers the monotherapy dose-escalation part of the phase I ivuxolimab trial, which included N of about 50 patients. Paper-wide results and their limitations: The antigen specificity of the clonally expanded peripheral T cells was not determined. In the 0.1-3.0 mg/kg groups, partial responders had among the lowest normalized peripheral clonal expansion, particularly in CD8+ T cells. Low levels of normalized T-cell clonal expansion were also seen in some patients who did not respond. On average, CD8+ T cells showed more expanded clones than CD4+ T cells after ivuxolimab. Clonal expansion of both CD4+ and CD8+ blood T cells was observed from baseline to week 6 at doses 0.1 to 3.0 mg/kg.

The V end gives up 1 base and the J end 2 bases, leaving 5 bases in the junction not matched to a gene. CDR1 and CDR2 are read off the germline V gene as SGHVS and FNYEAQ. The cysteine opens and the phenylalanine closes a CDR3 of 16 amino acids. This entry keeps only the CDR3 DNA: 48 bases, framed from base 1. About this clone itself: Its cognate antigen has yet to be identified. No qualities accompany the bases; no much larger clone lies one base away.

For sequencing of the TCRbeta CDR3 region, genomic DNA was extracted from the sorted cells. The immunoSEQ Assay was used for sequencing of TCRbeta CDR3 regions. Entries here come from immuneACCESS through TCRdb and include only in-frame sequences with V and J called. Some clones fail to appear in such tables; in the studies checked, an unresolved V gene covers under half of the shortfall, and the cause of the remainder is unknown. The sample has roughly 100,000 clones on record, around 90% of them singletons. The ten largest clonotypes hold under 0.8% of the sample. Patients with a history of autoimmune disease or receiving systemic immunosuppression were excluded from the trial. In every dose cohort, peripheral blood was drawn for TCR sequencing at baseline, cycle 4 day 1, and cycle 7 day 1. Samples were obtained from an open-label, multicenter, first-in-human phase I dose-escalation trial of ivuxolimab. The trial enrolled adults with locally advanced or metastatic head and neck squamous cell, hepatocellular, melanoma or renal cell carcinoma. Before TCR sequencing, CD4+ T cells and CD8+ T cells from peripheral blood were sorted into separate populations.

This chain is built from TRBV7-6 and TRBJ1-2, with 9 middle bases fitting TRBD1. This TCR was sampled from an adult with an advanced solid tumor such as melanoma, head and neck, liver or kidney cancer. The material sequenced was CD4+ or CD8+ T cells sorted from blood, taken in a trial of the OX40 agonist ivuxolimab. The DNA sequence is as follows: TGTGCCAGCAGCTTAGGCCGGGACAGGGTAAACTATGGCTACACCTTC. This codes for CASSLGRDRVNYGYTF.